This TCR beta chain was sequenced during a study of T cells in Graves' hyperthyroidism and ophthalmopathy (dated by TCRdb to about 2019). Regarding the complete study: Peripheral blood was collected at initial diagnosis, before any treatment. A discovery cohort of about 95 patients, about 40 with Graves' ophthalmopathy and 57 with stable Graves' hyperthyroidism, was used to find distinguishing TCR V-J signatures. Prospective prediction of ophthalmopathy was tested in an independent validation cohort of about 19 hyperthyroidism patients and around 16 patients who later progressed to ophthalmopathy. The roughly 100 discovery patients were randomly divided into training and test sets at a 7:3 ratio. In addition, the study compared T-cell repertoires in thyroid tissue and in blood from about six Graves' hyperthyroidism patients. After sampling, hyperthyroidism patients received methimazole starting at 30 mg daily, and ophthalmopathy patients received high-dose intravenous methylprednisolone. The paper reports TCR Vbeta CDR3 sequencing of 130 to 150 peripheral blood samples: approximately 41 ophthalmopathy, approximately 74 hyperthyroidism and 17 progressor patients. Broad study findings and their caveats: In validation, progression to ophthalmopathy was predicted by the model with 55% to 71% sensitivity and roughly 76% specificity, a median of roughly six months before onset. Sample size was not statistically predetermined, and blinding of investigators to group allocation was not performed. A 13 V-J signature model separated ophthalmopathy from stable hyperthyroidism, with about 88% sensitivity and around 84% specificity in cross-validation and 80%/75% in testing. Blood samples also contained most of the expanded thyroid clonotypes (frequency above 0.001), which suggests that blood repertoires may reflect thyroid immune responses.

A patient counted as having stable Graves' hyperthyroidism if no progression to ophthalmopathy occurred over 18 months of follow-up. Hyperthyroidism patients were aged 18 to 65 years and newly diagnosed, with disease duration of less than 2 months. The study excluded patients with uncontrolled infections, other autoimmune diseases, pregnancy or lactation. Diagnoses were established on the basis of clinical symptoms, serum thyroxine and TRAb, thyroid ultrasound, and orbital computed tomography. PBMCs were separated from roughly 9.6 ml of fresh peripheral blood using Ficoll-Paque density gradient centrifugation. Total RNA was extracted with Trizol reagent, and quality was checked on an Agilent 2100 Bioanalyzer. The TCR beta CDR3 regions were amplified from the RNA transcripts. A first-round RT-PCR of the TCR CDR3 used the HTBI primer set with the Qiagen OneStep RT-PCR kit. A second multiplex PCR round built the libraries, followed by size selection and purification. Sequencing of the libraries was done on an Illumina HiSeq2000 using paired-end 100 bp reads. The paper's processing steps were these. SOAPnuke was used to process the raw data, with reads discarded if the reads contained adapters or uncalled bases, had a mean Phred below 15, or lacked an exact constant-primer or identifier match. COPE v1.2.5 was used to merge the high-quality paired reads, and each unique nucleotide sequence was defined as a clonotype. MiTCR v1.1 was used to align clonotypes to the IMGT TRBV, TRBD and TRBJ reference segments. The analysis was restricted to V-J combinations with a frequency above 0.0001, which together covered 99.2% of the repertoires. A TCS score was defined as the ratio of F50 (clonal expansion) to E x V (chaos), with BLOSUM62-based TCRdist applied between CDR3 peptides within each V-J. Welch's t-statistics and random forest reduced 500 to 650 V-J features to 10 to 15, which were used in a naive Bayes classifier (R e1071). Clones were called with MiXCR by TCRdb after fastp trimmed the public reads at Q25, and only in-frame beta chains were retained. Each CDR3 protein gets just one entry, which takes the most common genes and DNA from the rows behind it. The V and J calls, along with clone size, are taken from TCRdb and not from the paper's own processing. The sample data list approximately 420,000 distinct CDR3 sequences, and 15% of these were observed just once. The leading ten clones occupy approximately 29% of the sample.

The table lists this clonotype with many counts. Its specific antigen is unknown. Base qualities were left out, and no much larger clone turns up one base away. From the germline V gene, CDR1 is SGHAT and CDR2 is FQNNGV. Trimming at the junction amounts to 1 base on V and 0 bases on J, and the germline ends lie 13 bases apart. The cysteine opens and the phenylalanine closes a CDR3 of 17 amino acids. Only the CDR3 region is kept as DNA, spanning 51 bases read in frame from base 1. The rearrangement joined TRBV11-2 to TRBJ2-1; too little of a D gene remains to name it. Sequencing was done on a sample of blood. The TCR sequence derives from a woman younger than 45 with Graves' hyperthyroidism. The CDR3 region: CASSLAGSPLSYNEQFF. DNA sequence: TGTGCCAGCAGCTTAGCGGGCTCACCTCTCTCCTACAATGAGCAGTTCTTC.